This T cell receptor (beta chain) was captured in a study of blood T cells in healthy people across ages. As regards this clonotype: Its target is unknown.

The CDR3 is 16 residues long. V was clipped by 6 bases and J by 4 bases, with 16 bases between them. A second PCR of roughly 7 to 11 cycles used a sample-barcoded 5' primer and a J-beta primer mix. TCRdb re-derived calls from the 5' RACE reads in MiXCR, one entry per CDR3 protein. The sample lists around 1,800,000 distinct CDR3 sequences; around 40% were seen once. Study-level findings and limits: Both higher diversity and more naive CD4+ cells marked long-lived donors when set against aged donors.

The sequencing sample was made of blood. This clonotype was sampled from a human donor in good health. The chain recombines TRBV12-3 or TRBV12-4 with TRBJ1-6; the D is unclear. CDR3 region: CASSPKAVEYNSPLHF. CDR3 bases: TGTGCCAGCAGCCCTAAGGCAGTAGAGTATAATTCACCCCTCCACTTT.